By frequency in the sample, the clone carrying this T cell receptor beta chain is medium-sized. Antigen: not known. These data come from a study of OX40 agonist ivuxolimab in advanced cancers. Study-level findings and limits: More expanded clones were found, on average, in CD8+ than in CD4+ T cells.

Clones were read by immunoSEQ multiplex PCR, and TCRdb kept only the in-frame ones, dropping some. The sample includes 90,000 to 100,000 clones, about 86% seen only once; the top ten take more than 1.1%. Germline CDR1 reads MGHRA; CDR2 reads YSYEKL. Trimming took 4 bases from V and 3 from J, leaving 19 bases between them. The CDR3 length is 16 residues. The origin of this receptor is an adult with an advanced solid tumor such as melanoma, head and neck, liver or kidney cancer. The chain links TRBV4-1 to TRBJ2-7, with a weak D call TRBD2 (5 bases). The sample here was CD4+ or CD8+ T cells sorted from blood, taken in a trial of the OX40 agonist ivuxolimab. CDR3: CASSRQAEGRNYEQYF. CDR3 sequence (DNA): TGCGCCAGCAGCCGACAAGCAGAGGGTCGGAACTACGAGCAGTACTTC.